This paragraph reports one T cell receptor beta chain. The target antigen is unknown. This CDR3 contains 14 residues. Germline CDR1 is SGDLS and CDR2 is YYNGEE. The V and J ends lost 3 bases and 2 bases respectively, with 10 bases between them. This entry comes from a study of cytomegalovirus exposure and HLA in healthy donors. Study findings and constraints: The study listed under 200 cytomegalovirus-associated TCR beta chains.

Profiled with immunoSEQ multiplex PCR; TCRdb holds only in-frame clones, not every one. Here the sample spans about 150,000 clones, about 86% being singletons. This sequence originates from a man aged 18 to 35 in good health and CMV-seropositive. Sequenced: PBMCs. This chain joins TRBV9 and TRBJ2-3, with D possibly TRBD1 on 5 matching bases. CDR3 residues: CASSANRYTDTQYF. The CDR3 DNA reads TGTGCCAGCAGCGCAAACAGGTACACAGATACGCAGTATTTT.